The entry below describes one T cell receptor beta chain. The junction had 6 bases not matched to a gene; V was cut back by 3 bases and J by 0 bases. The CDR3 consists of 16 residues. Germline assignment: CDR1 SGHRS and CDR2 YFSETQ. Generated by immunoSEQ multiplex PCR, the TCRdb table keeps only in-frame clones and is missing some. The data show roughly 80,000 clones, with around 94% seen just once and under 0.5% held by the top ten. The sample originates from a study of technical replicates of blood from a handful of donors. The receptor comes from a human donor in good health. Sequencing was performed on T cells isolated from PBMCs. The gene calls are TRBV5-1 and TRBJ2-3; the match to TRBD2 covers 8 bases. CDR3 sequence: CASSSGGLASTDTQYF. Here the CDR3 DNA reads TGCGCCAGCAGCTCGGGCGGACTAGCTAGCACAGATACGCAGTATTTT.